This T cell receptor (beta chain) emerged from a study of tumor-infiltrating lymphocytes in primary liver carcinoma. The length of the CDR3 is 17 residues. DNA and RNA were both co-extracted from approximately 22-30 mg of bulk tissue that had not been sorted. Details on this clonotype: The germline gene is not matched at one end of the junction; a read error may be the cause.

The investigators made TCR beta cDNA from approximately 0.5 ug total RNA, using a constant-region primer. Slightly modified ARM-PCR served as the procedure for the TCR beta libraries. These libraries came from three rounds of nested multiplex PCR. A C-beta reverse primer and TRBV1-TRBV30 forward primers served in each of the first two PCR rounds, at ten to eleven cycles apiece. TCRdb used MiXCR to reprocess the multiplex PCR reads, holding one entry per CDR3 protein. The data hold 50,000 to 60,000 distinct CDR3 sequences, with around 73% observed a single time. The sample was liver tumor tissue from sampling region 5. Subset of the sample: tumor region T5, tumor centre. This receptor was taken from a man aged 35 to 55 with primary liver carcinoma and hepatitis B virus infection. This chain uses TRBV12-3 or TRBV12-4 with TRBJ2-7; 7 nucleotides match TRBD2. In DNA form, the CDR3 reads TGTGCCAGCAGTTTACGGCTAGCGGAGACCCACTCATACGGGCAGTACTTC. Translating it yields CASSLRLAETHSYGQYF.